These 13 T cell receptor beta chains were sequenced from one sample in a study of T cells after yellow fever vaccination. TCRdb used MiXCR to reprocess the 5' RACE reads, holding one entry per CDR3 protein. The table shows hundreds of thousands of distinct CDR3 sequences, with 10% to 15% occurring only once. The sequencing used PBMCs, collected on the day of the yellow fever booster vaccination. The source is a young man who received the YFV17D yellow fever vaccine.

This clonotype appeared a few times. The chain recombines TRBV20-1 with TRBJ2-3, with TRBD2 identical over 12 bases. After removal of 1 base from V and 4 bases from J, the junction contained 9 bases not matched to a gene. The CDR3 is made up of 17 amino acids. CDR1 is DFQATT and CDR2 is SNEGSKA in the germline V gene (reference sequence). CDR3 sequence: CSARGASGRARADTQYF. Written as DNA, the CDR3 is TGCAGTGCTAGAGGAGCTAGCGGGAGGGCCAGGGCAGATACGCAGTATTTT.

This clonotype was seen a few times. The CDR3 region is CASSWASGSYEQYF. DNA of the CDR3: TGTGCCAGCAGTTGGGCTAGCGGATCCTACGAGCAGTACTTC. This chain joins TRBV12-3 or TRBV12-4 and TRBJ2-7; 7 bases align to TRBD2. V lost 4 bases, J lost 1 base, and 4 bases stayed unmatched. The CDR3 has 14 amino acids.

In this sample, this clonotype turned up a few times. The chain carries TRBV14 and TRBJ1-6; D is ambiguous. CDR1 is SGHDN, CDR2 FVKESK, per germline. The CDR3 consists of 13 residues. The germline V and J ends were trimmed by 1 base and 5 bases, with 3 bases remaining between them. The CDR3 here is CASSQAHNSPLHF. For the CDR3, the DNA is TGTGCCAGCAGCCAAGCCCATAATTCACCCCTCCACTTT.

The genes are TRBV20-1 and TRBJ1-2, with unresolved D. CDR1 and CDR2 (germline): DFQATT, SNEGSKA (reference sequence). Between the trimmed V and J ends, which lost 0 bases and 2 bases, there was a span of 7 bases. The CDR3 sequence is 13 residues long. In DNA, the CDR3 is TGCAGTGCTAGAGATTTACAGAACTATGGCTACACCTTC. It specifies CSARDLQNYGYTF.

In this sample, this clonotype turned up a few times. In DNA, the CDR3 is TGTGCCAGCAGCTTCCGGGACAGGGCTAATGAAAAACTGTTTTTT. Protein: CASSFRDRANEKLFF. The chain couples TRBV7-2 to TRBJ1-4; 9 bases match TRBD1. The CDR3 covers 15 residues. Trimming removed 3 bases from V and 3 bases from J; junction bases left unmatched: 2. The germline gives CDR1 SGHTA, CDR2 FQGNSA.

This clonotype was recorded many times. This sequence joins TRBV7-2 and TRBJ1-6; D may be TRBD1 (5 bases). Trimming pared 4 bases from V and 13 bases from J, leaving 14 bases between. There are 13 residues in the CDR3. Germline-derived CDR1 and CDR2 are SGHTA and FQGNSA. CDR3 bases: TGTGCCAGCAGCTCCCAGGGAGTGCTTCCCCTCCACTTT. Its protein product is CASSSQGVLPLHF. Together with reference TRBV7-2 and TRBJ1-6, the CDR3 gives the full variable domain: GAGVSQSPSNKVTEKGKDVELRCDPISGHTALYWYRQSLGQGLEFLIYFQGNSAPDKSGLPSDRFSAERTGGSVSTLTIQRTQQEDSAVYLCASSSQGVLPLHFGNGTRLTVT.

This clonotype was counted at least ten times. V and J are TRBV28 and TRBJ2-7, with 9 nucleotides matching TRBD1. The CDR3 length is 14 residues. V was pared by 5 bases and J by 1 base, with 3 bases of the junction left unmatched. The germline V gene encodes CDR1 MDHEN and CDR2 SYDVKM. The CDR3 DNA reads as TGTGCCAGCAGTGGGACAGGGAGTTCCTACGAGCAGTACTTC. This codes for CASSGTGSSYEQYF.

This clonotype was seen ten or more times. This chain links TRBV5-1 with TRBJ2-2; D gene unclear. Germline V lookup: CDR1 SGHRS, CDR2 YFSETQ. This CDR3 region has 16 residues. V was pared by 7 bases and J by 6 bases, with 22 bases between. The CDR3 nucleotides read TGCGCCAGCGGCCCATCTGCGGCGACTCCCCCCGGGGAGCTGTTTTTT. Translation gives CASGPSAATPPGELFF.

Only a few counts were recorded for this clonotype. V usage is TRBV29-1 and J usage is TRBJ2-6, with D tentatively TRBD1 (6 bases). From germline, CDR1 is SQVTM and CDR2 ANQGSEA. The V and J ends lost 2 bases and 2 bases respectively, with 7 bases between them. The CDR3 runs to 14 residues. The CDR3 here is CSVEQGTGANVLTF. The CDR3 region has the DNA TGCAGCGTTGAACAGGGGACTGGGGCCAACGTCCTGACTTTC. The variable domain in full, completed from reference TRBV29-1 and TRBJ2-6, reads SAVISQKPSRDICQRGTSLTIQCQVDSQVTMMFWYRQQPGQSLTLIATANQGSEATYESGFVIDKFPISRPNLTFSTLTVSNMSPEDSSIYLCSVEQGTGANVLTFGAGSRLTVL.

This clonotype was counted ten times or more. The CDR3 DNA follows: TGTGCCAGCAGTCCCTCTACAAATCAGCCCCAGCATTTT. Its translation is CASSPSTNQPQHF. The V gene is TRBV27, the J gene TRBJ1-5; no clear D gene. V dropped 5 bases and J dropped 4 bases, with 9 bases sitting between them. Germline loops: CDR1 MNHEY, CDR2 SMNVEV (reference sequence). CDR3 size: 13 residues.

V gene TRBV2 combines with J gene TRBJ2-2; a weak D match, TRBD2 (5 bases). Deletions cut 7 bases from V and 1 base from J, with 13 bases between. This CDR3 is built from 15 residues. Germline V gene sequence: CDR1 SNHLY, CDR2 FYNNEI. The CDR3 is CASTKRSGNTGELFF. Written as DNA, the CDR3 is TGTGCCAGCACCAAGCGGAGCGGGAACACCGGGGAGCTGTTTTTT.

V and J are TRBV5-1 and TRBJ2-2, with TRBD2 matching 9 bases. The CDR3 loop spans 17 amino acids. Per the germline V gene, CDR1 is SGHRS and CDR2 is YFSETQ. J lost 0 bases, V lost 2 bases, and 5 bases had no gene match. CDR3 sequence reads: CASSFLAGNANTGELFF. As DNA, the CDR3 is TGCGCCAGCAGCTTCCTAGCGGGGAACGCGAACACCGGGGAGCTGTTTTTT. Full variable domain (outside the CDR3, taken from reference TRBV5-1 and TRBJ2-2): KAGVTQTPRYLIKTRGQQVTLSCSPISGHRSVSWYQQTPGQGLQFLFEYFSETQRNKGNFPGRFSGRQFSNSRSEMNVSTLELGDSALYLCASSFLAGNANTGELFFGEGSRLTVL.

This clonotype was counted between two and nine times. The genes are TRBV6-2 or TRBV6-3 and TRBJ1-4; D gene uncertain. The germline CDR1 and CDR2 sequences are MNHEY and SVGEGT. The CDR3 spans 15 residues. Between the trimmed V and J ends, which lost 7 bases and 6 bases, there was a span of 18 bases. The DNA for the CDR3 is TGTGCCAGCAAAGGCCGGCTGGGCGTCTATGAAAAACTGTTTTTT. Its translation is CASKGRLGVYEKLFF.